Following are 14 T cell receptor beta chains from one sample sequenced in a study of blood T cell repertoires in COVID-19. Profiled with immunoSEQ multiplex PCR; TCRdb holds only in-frame clones, not every one. This table holds about 26,000 clones, roughly 80% found once. Sample: peripheral blood. These receptors all stem from a man between 45 and 60 years old with active or convalescent COVID-19.

The chain carries TRBV9 and TRBJ2-7, with TRBD2 matching 8 bases. CDR3 length: 14 residues. The V segment lost 0 bases and the J segment 7 bases; nucleotides outside the gene matches: 6. Germline CDR1 is SGDLS and CDR2 is YYNGEE. CDR3 nucleotide sequence: TGTGCCAGCAGCGTAGACAGCGGGAGTCGTGAGCAGTACTTC. Translating gives CASSVDSGSREQYF.

The V and J genes are TRBV9 and TRBJ1-2, with 9 bases aligning to TRBD1. Trimming took 0 bases from V and 6 from J; bases not matched to a gene: 6. CDR3 length: 15 amino acids. Germline values: CDR1 SGDLS, CDR2 YYNGEE. CDR3 nucleotide sequence: TGTGCCAGCAGCGTAGAGGGGACAGGGCAAGATGGCTACACCTTC. Its translation: CASSVEGTGQDGYTF.

This CDR3 reads CAISESGGKEGYTF. CDR3 nucleotides: TGTGCCATCAGTGAGTCAGGAGGGAAGGAGGGCTACACCTTC. The rearrangement joins TRBV10-3 to TRBJ1-2, with D unclear. Germline CDR1 and CDR2: ENHRY and SYGVKD. With 0 bases removed from V and 8 bases from J, the gap between germline ends came to 13 bases. CDR3 length equals 14 residues.

The chain combines TRBV6-5 with TRBJ1-5; the match to TRBD1 covers 9 bases. With V trimmed by 4 bases and J by 11 bases, 6 bases remained unmatched. Germline assignment: CDR1 MNHEY and CDR2 SVGAGI. The CDR3 spans 13 residues. The CDR3 nucleotides read TGTGCCAGCAGTTTGGGGACAGGGCAGGCCCAGCATTTT. Translated: CASSLGTGQAQHF.

The CDR3 protein is CASSFQFRCERYGYTF. DNA of the CDR3: TGTGCCAGCAGTTTTCAATTCCGGTGCGAGCGGTATGGCTACACCTTC. The rearrangement joins TRBV7-3 to TRBJ1-2; D not certain. V was cut by 6 bases and J by 5 bases, with 22 bases left in between. The germline CDR1 and CDR2 sequences are SGHTA and FQGTGA. CDR3 length: 16 residues.

Concerning this clone itself: No DNA is shown, since the ends of the CDR3 on it are uncertain; the CDR3 is the one TCRdb lists. The J gene is TRBJ2-2, the V gene TRBV5-1; the table's TRBD2 call for D was not verified on the DNA. The CDR3 contains 15 residues when both ends are counted. Germline-derived CDR1 and CDR2 are SGHRS and YFSETQ. This chain's CDR3 is CASNVREFGNGELFF.

The chain employs TRBV14 and TRBJ1-2; D perhaps matches TRBD1 (6 bases). CDR3 length: 14 residues. Germline CDR1 is SGHDN and CDR2 is FVKESK. V was clipped by 4 bases and J by 4 bases, with 13 bases between them. The CDR3 nucleotides read TGTGCCAGCAGCCCCTATGGGGGCAGCTATGGCTACACCTTC. It encodes CASSPYGGSYGYTF.

This sequence joins TRBV6-6 and TRBJ2-5; 13 bases are shared with TRBD2. The CDR3 extends over 16 amino acids. The germline V gene encodes CDR1 MNHNY and CDR2 SVGAGI (reference sequence). Losses at the gene ends were 6 bases for V and 5 bases for J; bases not matched to a gene: 9. The CDR3 region has the DNA TGTGCCAGCAGCGACCAGACTAGCGGGGGGCCGGAGACCCAGTACTTC. Amino acid sequence: CASSDQTSGGPETQYF.

V gene TRBV7-9 combines with J gene TRBJ2-2, with 11 bases matching TRBD2. V shed 5 bases and J 6 bases; nucleotides not matched to a gene: 5. Germline CDR1 reads SEHNR; CDR2 reads FQNEAQ (reference sequence). The CDR3 sequence is 15 residues long. The CDR3 protein is CASSPLAGVSGELFF. The CDR3 region has the DNA TGTGCCAGCAGCCCACTAGCGGGAGTATCCGGGGAGCTGTTTTTT.

The chain uses TRBV4-1 and TRBJ2-3; D is unclear. CDR1 MGHRA and CDR2 YSYEKL come from the germline V gene. Trimming removed 3 bases at V and 4 bases at J, with 14 bases between. The CDR3 is made up of 15 amino acids. In DNA, the CDR3 is TGCGCCAGCAGCCAGGGCAGTGGGTGGGCAGATACGCAGTATTTT. Amino acids: CASSQGSGWADTQYF.

The V call is TRBV18, the J call TRBJ2-3; possible D gene TRBD1, 6 bases. The V gene lost 4 bases and the J gene lost 4 bases, with 9 bases spanning the gap. The CDR3 consists of 13 residues. Germline V gene data show CDR1 as KGHSH and CDR2 as LQKENI. CDR3 in amino acids: CASSLPGADTQYF. The CDR3 coding sequence is TGTGCCAGCTCACTACCAGGGGCAGATACGCAGTATTTT.

This clone was seen a handful of times. Compared with germline, one end of the junction differs, possibly owing to a read error. The chain carries TRBV6-5 and TRBJ2-1, with D possibly TRBD2 on 6 matching bases. In germline, CDR1 is MNHEY, CDR2 SVGAGI. The CDR3 runs to 16 residues. CDR3 DNA sequence: TGTGCCAGCAGTCACTCCATTCCCCCGACTAGGTGTGAGCAGTTCTTC. It codes for CASSHSIPPTRCEQFF.

This clone was detected a few times. The chain joins TRBV4-1 to TRBJ2-2; 8 bases match TRBD2. Germline-derived CDR1 and CDR2 are MGHRA and YSYEKL. The CDR3 is 18 amino acids. V lost 4 bases and J lost 5; bases outside the gene matches: 15. The CDR3, as DNA: TGCGCCAGCAGCCGAATGCGGAGCAGCGGGGGCCAGACCGGGGAGCTGTTTTTT. It is translated as CASSRMRSSGGQTGELFF.

This chain links TRBV27 with TRBJ2-1, with a tentative D call TRBD1 (5 bases). Germline CDR1 is MNHEY and CDR2 is SMNVEV (reference sequence). This CDR3 contains 12 residues. V shed 3 bases and J shed 7 bases, with 7 bases lying between them. CDR3 in DNA: TGTGCCAGCAGTTTTAAGGGGAATGAGCAGTTCTTC. The encoded protein is CASSFKGNEQFF.